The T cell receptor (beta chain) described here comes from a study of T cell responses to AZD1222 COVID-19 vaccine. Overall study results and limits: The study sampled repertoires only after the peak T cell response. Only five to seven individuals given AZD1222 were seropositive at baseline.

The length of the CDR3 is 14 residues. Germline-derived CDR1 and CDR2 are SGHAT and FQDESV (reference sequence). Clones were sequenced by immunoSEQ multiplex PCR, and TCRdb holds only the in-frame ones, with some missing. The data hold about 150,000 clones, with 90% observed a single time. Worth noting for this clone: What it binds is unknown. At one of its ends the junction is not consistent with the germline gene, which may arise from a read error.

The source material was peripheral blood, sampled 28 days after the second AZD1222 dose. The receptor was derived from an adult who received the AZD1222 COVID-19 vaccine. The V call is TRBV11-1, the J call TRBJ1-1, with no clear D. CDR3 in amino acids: CASRLGSGSTEAFF. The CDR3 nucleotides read TGTGCCAGCAGATTAGGGTCGGGGAGCACTGAAGCTTTCTTT.